This T cell receptor beta chain emerged from a study of cytomegalovirus exposure and HLA in healthy donors (dated 2017 in TCRdb). In the study overall: An earlier analysis of around 600 of the donors reported 250 to 350 Gb of sequence data and around 120 million unique TCR beta sequences from about 200 million T cells. Approximately 300 gigabases of sequencing data and 80 million or so unique TCR sequences were included in an early release covering 500 to 750 HLA-typed donors. Of the roughly 390 genotyped donors, 81% fell in the genetic ancestry cluster associated with self-reported Caucasian donors. The study was designed to test whether signatures of past pathogen exposure could be identified by cataloging public T cell receptors. Using immunosequencing, the study profiled T cell repertoires from approximately 700 subjects and related those repertoires to cytomegalovirus serostatus. A separate validation cohort of 90 to 150 different subjects was used in addition to the approximately 670-subject first cohort. To predict cytomegalovirus infection status, the study brought together high-throughput TCR immunosequencing, statistical association of individual TCRs with disease status, and machine learning. To study patterns of TCR occurrence, a later analysis re-analyzed previously published TCR beta repertoires from hundreds of donors and added high-resolution HLA genotyping. Rather than using new phenotypic data, the later analysis identified candidate immune exposures from TCR beta sequences and from how often those sequences occurred across donors. An earlier analysis of approximately 630 of the donors applied high-throughput TCR beta sequencing to assess whether each TCR beta V gene segment acted as functional or pseudogenic. Donor age, sex, ethnicity and CMV serostatus were collected together with the repertoire data. A later genetic analysis took genome-wide SNP genotypes for about three fifths of the roughly 670 donors and used that subset as a discovery cohort. Every repertoire in the discovery cohort had been generated on one and the same sequencing platform. Both class I and class II loci were covered by HLA typing, at four-digit resolution. Typing coverage differed by locus: A, B, C, DRB1 and DQB1 were typed in roughly 629-640 donors, DQA1 in about 500, DPA1 in some 570, and DPB1 in roughly 450. Because of strong linkage in the cohort, four to six DR-DQ haplotypes were treated as single units for association and clustering. On average, roughly 240,000 unique TCR beta nucleotide sequences were sequenced per donor among more than 350 genotyped donors of the cohort, with roughly 18% of those sequences being non-productive.

Library method: the immunoSEQ multiplex PCR assay. The multiplex PCR relied on a mix of 60 forward primers for TCR Vbeta segments and 13 reverse primers for TCR Jbeta segments. A multiplex PCR assay on genomic DNA amplified the CDR3 region of rearranged TCR beta genes. On the Illumina HiSeq System, the amplified TCR beta libraries were sequenced as 87-base-pair reads. In the original analysis: Across the 670 or so repertoires, a later analysis counted 60 million to 90 million unique TCR beta chains, about 10 million of which were shared by at least two donors. Raw reads were error-corrected and collapsed into unique sequences by a nearest-neighbor algorithm in which closely related sequences were merged to remove PCR and sequencing errors. V, D and J gene segments were assigned by aligning CDR3 sequences to IMGT reference sequences. For a sequence to be retained, a match of at least six nucleotides to both a V gene segment and a J gene segment was required. A rearrangement counted as productive if the CDR3 had no stop codons and remained in frame with V and J, and every other rearrangement counted as non-productive. Following IMGT convention, CDR3 was defined as the stretch from the second conserved V-encoded cysteine up to the conserved J-encoded phenylalanine. Sequences without an unambiguous match to a single V gene segment were excluded from the earlier analysis of about 600 of the donors. In an earlier analysis of approximately 590 of the donors, a V segment was called functional when productive rearrangements were above 56.7%, and segregating when the standard deviation between donors exceeded 5%. A statistical classification framework was built for diagnosing cytomegalovirus status from the catalog of TCR beta chain sequences. A later analysis assigned V and J genes by comparing TCR nucleotide sequences with IMGT/GENE-DB human TR gene sequences. The TCRdist pipeline was used in a later analysis to assign CDR3 sequences and most-parsimonious VDJ recombination scenarios. A later analysis defined each TCR beta chain by its CDR3 amino acid sequence plus V-gene family, and excluded reads lacking a unique V-gene family. A later analysis removed 450 to 600 highly shared, low-generation-probability nucleotide sequences to deal with suspected cross-contamination and a sequencing artifact. For each public chain, a later analysis derived a clonal expansion index from normalized ranks of inferred template counts within each repertoire. A later analysis computed generation probabilities with a VDJ recombination model fitted to out-of-frame rearrangements, and checked the results against IGoR. In a later analysis, hypergeometric tests were used to score TCR-TCR, TCR-HLA and TCR-CMV co-occurrence, with a repertoire-size bias correction applied to TCR pairs. In a later analysis, false discovery rates were estimated by permuting HLA or CMV assignments 20 times. A later analysis grouped co-occurring TCRs with DBSCAN, adding TCRdist sequence similarity when clustering within HLA-allele-positive subsets. Repertoires with fewer than 30,000 or more than 120,000 public chains, plus five repertoires with anomalous nucleotide sharing, were excluded from co-occurrence clustering. This immuneACCESS table, as held by TCRdb, lists in-frame sequences with V and J called but not all clones. Of the missing ones, under half trace to an unresolved V gene in checked studies; the others have no known cause. V, J and clone size reflect that table, while D and trimming were determined from the DNA. The sample table shows 190,000 or so clones, and roughly 87% are seen once. The leading ten clones occupy 1.6% of the sample.

Here is what the overall study found, with its caveats: The classifier was reported to diagnose cytomegalovirus status with high specificity and sensitivity in both the original and validation cohorts. In a later analysis, TCR association rates were found to vary across HLA loci, with the most associated TCRs seen for DRB1 alleles and the fewest for HLA-C alleles. In a later genetic analysis, a missense DCLRE1C variant was associated with V-gene and J-gene trimming of TCR beta chains, and the association was replicated in an independent cohort. The earlier analysis of some 560 of the donors excluded about 16 rarely observed V segments, including chromosome 9 orphons, because counts were too low. In this cohort, only TCR beta chains were sequenced, and detectable features were limited by the absence of alpha or paired-chain data. The study gave a list of around 170 TCR beta chains associated with cytomegalovirus. Linkage disequilibrium might explain the correlated functional status among segregating V segments, but an unknown experimental factor could not be ruled out. A few of the identified cytomegalovirus-associated TCR beta chains were confirmed in vitro to be specific for cytomegalovirus antigens. Several of the top co-occurrence clusters appeared to be linked to parvovirus B19, influenza, CMV and Epstein-Barr virus, according to a later analysis. At a false discovery rate of 0.05, a later analysis linked around 17,000 TCR beta sequences to specific HLA alleles. Immune exposure information for the cohort was limited to CMV serostatus. A later analysis found that most CMV-associated TCR beta chains appeared HLA-restricted, with HLA associations seemingly driven largely by CMV exposure. A later genetic analysis reported fewer N-insertions in productive TCRs among donors in an Asian-associated ancestry cluster than the roughly 720-donor mean. Sequencing depth was assumed to be roughly uniform across donors in the presence/absence analyses, though that assumption may not hold. In a later analysis, HLA-associated TCR beta chains were found to be more clonally expanded and to have lower generation probabilities than equally common non-associated chains. Strong co-occurrence of HLA alleles, especially DR and DQ, made assigning TCR associations to individual alleles difficult. An earlier analysis of approximately 600 of the donors showed that most TCR beta V segments appeared in productive rearrangements either about 90% or about 30% of the time, which broadly matched IMGT annotations. The authors suggested that the approach could potentially be extended to other disease states and immunological phenotypes. A further reported finding was that TCR beta sequences accurately predicted the HLA-A and HLA-B alleles for most subjects in the first cohort. A group of highly shared sequence variants was considered likely to be a technical artifact of the sequencing pipeline. HLA typing was unavailable for some donors at each locus, so association tests used only the typed subset. Most TCR sequences were seen in very few donors, while some public TCRs were found in many individuals.

In total, 500 to 700 healthy bone marrow donors made up the cohort. Cohort members were all nominally healthy when sampled, although unrecorded immune exposures were likely present. The donor tested CMV seronegative, placing the donor among the 352 seronegative members of the cohort. A peripheral blood sample was collected from each donor, and TCR beta sequencing was performed on peripheral blood mononuclear cells. Genomic DNA extraction from the blood cell samples was performed with the Qiagen DNeasy Blood Extraction Kit. Note on this clone: The antigen it binds to is not known. No per-base quality is available; no much larger clone lies one base away.

This clonotype was obtained from a man aged 50-59 years in good health and CMV-seronegative. Sequenced sample: PBMCs.

The sequenced DNA is TGTGCCAGCTCACCCAGGGACTCCATAGAGACCCAGTACTTC. This sequence encodes CASSPRDSIETQYF. Here the chain combines TRBV18 and TRBJ2-5; TRBD2 is a possible D gene, resting on 6 matching bases. The germline ends are 12 bases apart after V is trimmed by 3 bases and J by 4 bases. Including cysteine and phenylalanine, the CDR3 has 14 amino acids. The CDR3 DNA has 42 bases and is translated from base 1. The germline V gene specifies KGHSH as CDR1 and LQKENI as CDR2.